This passage covers 27 T cell receptor beta chains from one sample sequenced in a study of CD8 T cells in Susac syndrome. The RNA input was roughly 0.45 to 1 ug, and it was reverse transcribed with random hexamers. TCRdb ran MiXCR on the immunoSEQ multiplex PCR reads and lists one entry per CDR3 protein. The sample records 200,000 to 300,000 distinct CDR3 sequences, 90% to 96% being singletons. The sequenced material came from CD4+ T cells from PBMCs. The receptors here all came from a human donor with Susac syndrome.

The rearrangement links TRBV5-1 to TRBJ2-7; D possibly corresponds to TRBD1 (6 bases). V was cut by 3 bases and J by 2 bases, with 6 bases left in between. The CDR3 contains 12 residues. Germline CDR1 and CDR2: SGHRS and YFSETQ. CDR3 bases: TGCGCCAGCAGCTGGGACACCTACGAGCAGTACTTC. The encoded protein is CASSWDTYEQYF.

V gene TRBV9 combines with J gene TRBJ2-3; 7 positions agree with TRBD1. This CDR3 region has 16 residues. Germline V gives CDR1 SGDLS, CDR2 YYNGEE. V lost 2 bases and J lost 5; bases outside the gene matches: 11. CDR3 amino acids: CASSVRQGLRGDTQYF. As DNA, the CDR3 is TGTGCCAGCAGCGTCAGACAGGGCCTAAGGGGAGATACGCAGTATTTT.

The V and J genes are TRBV5-1 and TRBJ2-2; 7 bases map to TRBD1. Germline CDR1 reads SGHRS; CDR2 reads YFSETQ. J was trimmed by 6 bases and V by 4 bases; bases with no gene match: 15. The CDR3 runs 17 residues. The CDR3 loop reads CASSIKGQWNEAGELFF. The DNA of the CDR3 is TGCGCCAGCAGCATCAAGGGACAGTGGAATGAGGCCGGGGAGCTGTTTTTT.

J is TRBJ2-1 and V is TRBV7-9; 7 positions match TRBD1. J lost 6 bases, V lost 3 bases, and 2 bases had no gene match. The CDR3 length is 13 residues. Germline CDR1 and CDR2: SEHNR and FQNEAQ (reference sequence). The CDR3, as DNA: TGTGCCAGCAGCTTGACAGGGCGCAATGAGCAGTTCTTC. Its translation: CASSLTGRNEQFF.

This clonotype was counted a few times. The chain uses TRBV7-9 and TRBJ2-3; unclear D gene. V gave up 2 bases and J gave up 0 bases, with 6 bases separating them. The CDR3 totals 14 residues. CDR1 and CDR2 (germline): SEHNR, FQNEAQ (reference sequence). CDR3 sequence: CASSLSTSTDTQYF. As DNA, the CDR3 is TGTGCCAGCAGCTTATCGACTAGCACAGATACGCAGTATTTT. Full variable domain (remainder filled in from reference TRBV7-9 and TRBJ2-3): DTGVSQNPRHKITKRGQNVTFRCDPISEHNRLYWYRQTLGQGPEFLTYFQNEAQLEKSRLLSDRFSAERPKGSFSTLEIQRTEQGDSAMYLCASSLSTSTDTQYFGPGTRLTVL.

V and J are TRBV3-1 and TRBJ2-2, with D unclear. The CDR3 sequence is 14 residues long. Germline assignment: CDR1 LGHDT and CDR2 YNNKEL (reference sequence). Deletions cut 5 bases from V and 3 bases from J, with 10 bases between. The CDR3 protein is CASSSSLHTGELFF. CDR3 sequence (DNA): TGTGCCAGCAGCAGCTCATTGCACACCGGGGAGCTGTTTTTT.

The rearrangement joins TRBV14 to TRBJ1-5; D gene uncertain. Trimming took 4 bases from V and 0 from J, leaving 22 bases between them. Germline loops: CDR1 SGHDN, CDR2 FVKESK. The CDR3 runs to 19 residues. The CDR3 coding sequence is TGTGCCAGCAGCCTACCGGGTCCTAACCCTCTCTATAGCAATCAGCCCCAGCATTTT. It codes for CASSLPGPNPLYSNQPQHF.

The chain links TRBV24-1 to TRBJ1-5; D remains unclear. Germline V gives CDR1 KGHDR, CDR2 SFDVKD. V was pared by 4 bases and J by 7 bases, with 10 bases between. This CDR3 has 13 residues. The CDR3 loop reads CATSESLGQPQHF. The CDR3 DNA sequence: TGTGCCACCAGTGAGTCCTTGGGCCAGCCCCAGCATTTT.

V usage is TRBV2 and J usage is TRBJ2-7; 13 nucleotides align to TRBD2. J lost 6 bases, V lost 2 bases, and 10 bases had no gene match. The CDR3 is 17 amino acids. The germline V gene encodes CDR1 SNHLY and CDR2 FYNNEI. CDR3 nucleotides: TGTGCCAGCAGTGAAAGACCACCGGGACTAGCGGGATCCGAGCAGTACTTC. Translating gives CASSERPPGLAGSEQYF.

The chain joins TRBV3-1 to TRBJ2-2; 10 bases map to TRBD2. J gave up 6 bases and V 3 bases, and 1 base lay outside the gene matches. Germline V gene sequence: CDR1 LGHDT, CDR2 YNNKEL (reference sequence). The length of the CDR3 is 14 residues. The CDR3 sequence: CASSQGLASGELFF. CDR3 nucleotides: TGTGCCAGCAGCCAGGGACTAGCGTCCGGGGAGCTGTTTTTT. Looking up the rest from reference TRBV3-1 and TRBJ2-2 gives the full variable domain: DTAVSQTPKYLVTQMGNDKSIKCEQNLGHDTMYWYKQDSKKFLKIMFSYNNKELIINETVPNRFSPKSPDKAHLNLHINSLELGDSAVYFCASSQGLASGELFFGEGSRLTVL.

The chain combines TRBV10-3 with TRBJ2-5; 12 nucleotides align to TRBD1. The ends lost 5 bases at V and 4 bases at J; junction bases unmatched: 5. The CDR3 loop spans 15 amino acids. Germline V gene data show CDR1 as ENHRY and CDR2 as SYGVKD. CDR3 coding DNA: TGTGCCATCAGTCGGGACAGGGGGCCCCGAGAGACCCAGTACTTC. This sequence encodes CAISRDRGPRETQYF.

This clonotype was counted a single time. The rearrangement uses TRBV27 and TRBJ2-5; D unclear. This CDR3 comprises 17 residues. Germline-derived CDR1 and CDR2 are MNHEY and SMNVEV (reference sequence). V lost 5 bases, J lost 5 bases, and 24 bases lay in between. CDR3 nucleotides: TGTGCCAGCAGTCCCACCGCCAATCTATGGGGTTCTGAGACCCAGTACTTC. Residues: CASSPTANLWGSETQYF.

The chain has TRBV28 and TRBJ1-2, with D possibly matching TRBD1 (5 bases). This CDR3 is built from 14 residues. Looked up from germline, CDR1 is MDHEN and CDR2 is SYDVKM. The V end was cut by 6 bases, the J end by 8 bases, with 19 bases between. CDR3 DNA sequence: TGTGCCAGCAGACCTTCCTCCCAGGGTCCAGGCTACACCTTC. It codes for CASRPSSQGPGYTF.

This chain links TRBV27 with TRBJ2-2; D remains ambiguous. V dropped 6 bases and J dropped 6 bases, with 11 bases sitting between them. CDR3 length equals 13 residues. CDR1 MNHEY and CDR2 SMNVEV come from the germline V gene (reference sequence). The CDR3 DNA reads TGTGCCAGCAGCATTAGACGGCCCGGGGAGCTGTTTTTT. Amino acid sequence: CASSIRRPGELFF.

This sequence joins TRBV24-1 and TRBJ2-3, with a possible D match to TRBD2 (5 bases). Trimming took off 5 bases at V and 3 bases at J, with 17 bases between the two ends. The CDR3 is 16 residues long. Per germline, CDR1 KGHDR and CDR2 SFDVKD. As DNA, the CDR3 is TGTGCCACCAGTGGACGCACCAGAGGGCTTACAGATACGCAGTATTTT. Translating it yields CATSGRTRGLTDTQYF.

CDR3 loop: CASYRGPGQETQYF. CDR3 in DNA: TGTGCCAGCTACAGGGGGCCGGGCCAAGAGACCCAGTACTTC. The gene calls are TRBV7-6 and TRBJ2-5, with 9 positions matching TRBD1. Germline CDR1 reads SGHVS; CDR2 reads FNYEAQ. J was trimmed by 1 base and V by 8 bases; bases with no gene match: 5. This CDR3 contains 14 residues.

The CDR3 DNA reads TGTGCCAGTAGCAGACGACGGGGACTCCGTGCACTAGGCGCAGATACGCAGTATTTT. This gives the protein CASSRRRGLRALGADTQYF. The chain joins TRBV19 to TRBJ2-3, with D perhaps TRBD2 (6 bases). V gave up 6 bases and J gave up 4 bases, with 29 bases separating them. The CDR3 has 19 amino acids. Germline-derived CDR1 and CDR2 are LNHDA and SQIVND (reference sequence).

V is TRBV28 and J is TRBJ2-2; D is uncertain. Per germline, CDR1 MDHEN and CDR2 SYDVKM. V was trimmed by 0 bases and J by 1 base, leaving 3 bases between them. CDR3 size: 14 residues. CDR3 protein: CASSLWGNTGELFF. CDR3 coding DNA: TGTGCCAGCAGTTTATGGGGGAACACCGGGGAGCTGTTTTTT.

This clonotype turned up a few times. This rearrangement joins TRBV11-1 to TRBJ2-6; D is ambiguous. Germline V gene sequence: CDR1 SGHAT, CDR2 FQDESV (reference sequence). V was trimmed by 7 bases and J by 0 bases, leaving 7 bases between them. CDR3 length: 14 residues. The CDR3 is CASKRSSGANVLTF. Written as DNA, the CDR3 is TGTGCCAGCAAACGGAGCTCTGGGGCCAACGTCCTGACTTTC.

This chain links TRBV28 with TRBJ2-2, with a tentative D call TRBD1 (5 bases). Trimming removed 5 bases from V and 6 bases from J, with 16 bases in between. CDR3 length equals 15 residues. The germline gives CDR1 MDHEN, CDR2 SYDVKM. The CDR3 bases are TGTGCCAGCAGTCCCCCTGGGGCCGATTCCGGGGAGCTGTTTTTT. Its translation: CASSPPGADSGELFF.

The V call is TRBV7-3, the J call TRBJ1-1; D is unclear. CDR3 size: 15 residues. The germline gives CDR1 SGHTA, CDR2 FQGTGA. V lost 1 base to trimming and J lost 0 bases, with 9 bases between them. In DNA, the CDR3 is TGTGCCAGCAGCTTAATGGCCGTACTGAACACTGAAGCTTTCTTT. The encoded protein is CASSLMAVLNTEAFF.

The chain is built from TRBV11-3 and TRBJ1-1; D gene unclear. CDR3 length equals 16 residues. Germline V CDR1 and CDR2: SGHNT, YENEEA. V was trimmed by 1 base and J by 1 base, leaving 13 bases between them. In DNA form, the CDR3 reads TGTGCCAGCAGCTTAGGCTACCCTTTTAGGAACACTGAAGCTTTCTTT. Its protein product is CASSLGYPFRNTEAFF.

This rearrangement joins TRBV15 to TRBJ2-7, with D possibly called TRBD1 or TRBD2 (5 bases each). This CDR3 is 17 amino acids long. Per the germline V gene, CDR1 is LNHNV and CDR2 is YYDKDF (reference sequence). V gave up 0 bases and J gave up 2 bases, with 17 bases separating them. CDR3 DNA: TGTGCCACCAGCAGAGATAGGCGTACGCTGGGACCCTACGAGCAGTACTTC. Amino acid sequence: CATSRDRRTLGPYEQYF.

This clonotype is a singleton in its sample. The V gene is TRBV6-5, the J gene TRBJ1-2; TRBD1 aligns across 7 bases. V was pared by 5 bases and J by 8 bases, with 11 bases of the junction left unmatched. The germline gives CDR1 MNHEY, CDR2 SVGAGI. The CDR3 is 14 residues long. CDR3: CASSPRDRLRGYTF. The CDR3, as DNA: TGTGCCAGCAGTCCCCGGGACAGACTACGAGGCTACACCTTC.

The chain joins TRBV5-1 to TRBJ2-7, with a tentative D call TRBD2 (6 bases). The CDR3 spans 14 residues. The V gene's germline CDR1 is SGHRS and CDR2 YFSETQ. V was clipped by 1 base and J by 0 bases, with 8 bases between them. CDR3 DNA: TGCGCCAGCAGCTTGCGGGAGCGCTCCTACGAGCAGTACTTC. The encoded protein is CASSLRERSYEQYF.

This sequence joins TRBV6-2 or TRBV6-3 and TRBJ2-7, with 7 positions matching TRBD2. Trimming removed 4 bases from V and 3 bases from J; junction bases left unmatched: 9. The CDR3 loop spans 15 amino acids. Germline values: CDR1 MNHEY, CDR2 SVGEGT. The CDR3 here is CASSFTGAGYYEQYF. CDR3 DNA: TGTGCCAGCAGTTTTACAGGAGCGGGGTACTACGAGCAGTACTTC.

The CDR3 nucleotides are TGTGCCAGCAGCCCCGCGGCACCTCACTCTGGAAACACCATATATTTT. As protein: CASSPAAPHSGNTIYF. The chain links TRBV9 to TRBJ1-3; D is unclear. Germline CDR1 SGDLS, CDR2 YYNGEE. The CDR3 is 16 amino acids. V was shortened by 4 bases and J by 0 bases, with 14 bases between the two germline ends.